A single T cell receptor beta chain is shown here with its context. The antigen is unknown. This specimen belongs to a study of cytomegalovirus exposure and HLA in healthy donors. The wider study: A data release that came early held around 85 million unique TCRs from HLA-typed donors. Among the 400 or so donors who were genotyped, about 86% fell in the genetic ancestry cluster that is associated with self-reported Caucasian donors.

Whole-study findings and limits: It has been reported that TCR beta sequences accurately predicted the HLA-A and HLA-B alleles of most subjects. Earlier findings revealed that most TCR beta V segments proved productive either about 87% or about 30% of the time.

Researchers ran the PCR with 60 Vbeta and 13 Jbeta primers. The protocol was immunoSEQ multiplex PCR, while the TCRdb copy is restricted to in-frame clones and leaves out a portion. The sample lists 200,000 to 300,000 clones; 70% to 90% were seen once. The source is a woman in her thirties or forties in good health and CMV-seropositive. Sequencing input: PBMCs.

CDR3 protein: CSVDPQGVETQYF. The CDR3 DNA reads as TGCAGCGTTGATCCCCAGGGGGTGGAGACCCAGTACTTC. The chain combines TRBV29-1 with TRBJ2-5; the match to TRBD1 covers 7 bases. CDR3 length: 13 amino acids. Germline V lookup: CDR1 SQVTM, CDR2 ANQGSEA. V dropped 3 bases and J dropped 5; count of bases not matched to a gene: 6. Looking up the rest from reference TRBV29-1 and TRBJ2-5 gives the full variable domain: SAVISQKPSRDICQRGTSLTIQCQVDSQVTMMFWYRQQPGQSLTLIATANQGSEATYESGFVIDKFPISRPNLTFSTLTVSNMSPEDSSIYLCSVDPQGVETQYFGPGTRLLVL.